Presented here are 21 T cell receptor beta chains from one specimen sequenced in a study of neurological immune-mediated disorders. Via MiXCR, TCRdb re-called the 5' RACE reads, giving one row per CDR3 protein. The table records over 55,000 distinct CDR3 sequences, about 10% of them present only once. This sample's time point: longitudinal time-point 1 (baseline). The sample consisted of PBMCs. Every receptor here comes from a man aged 25 to 45 in good health.

The chain joins TRBV6-1 to TRBJ1-5, with D uncertain. Trimming stripped 4 bases from V and 9 bases from J, with 19 bases between. CDR1 is MNHNS and CDR2 is SASEGT in the germline V gene. CDR3 length: 15 residues. CDR3 in DNA: TGTGCCAGCAGTGCTGTGGACCCTGTTTATTCGCCCCAGCATTTT. It encodes CASSAVDPVYSPQHF.

Many counts were recorded for this clonotype. V is TRBV15 and J is TRBJ2-7; TRBD1 is a possible D gene (5 bases). In germline, CDR1 is LNHNV, CDR2 YYDKDF (reference sequence). CDR3 length equals 14 residues. V lost 3 bases and J lost 2, with 11 bases in between. The CDR3 is CATSSGSGPYEQYF. In nucleotides, the CDR3 is TGTGCCACCAGCAGTGGTTCAGGGCCCTACGAGCAGTACTTC.

In this sample, this clonotype turned up many times. The chain joins TRBV27 to TRBJ1-2, with 9 nucleotides matching TRBD1. Germline V gene data show CDR1 as MNHEY and CDR2 as SMNVEV (reference sequence). The CDR3 is 15 amino acids. The V and J ends lost 3 bases and 7 bases, in that order; junction bases with no gene match: 9. The CDR3 DNA reads as TGTGCCAGCAGTTTTACGACAGGGGGTTCTTTTGGCTACACCTTC. It encodes CASSFTTGGSFGYTF.

This clonotype appeared a single time. A much larger clone lies a single base off, so this may be a read error. The gene calls are TRBV20-1 and TRBJ2-1, with D uncertain. Germline loops: CDR1 DFQATT, CDR2 SNEGSKA (reference sequence). The germline V and J ends were trimmed by 2 bases and 4 bases, with 6 bases remaining between them. This CDR3 has 12 residues. The CDR3 sequence: CSARYGYNEQFF. The CDR3, as DNA: TGCAGTGCTAGATACGGATACAATGAGCAGTTCTTC.

This clonotype was counted many times. The rearrangement joins TRBV7-8 to TRBJ2-3, with no clear D. Germline assignment: CDR1 SGHVS and CDR2 FQNEAQ. V was cut by 0 bases and J by 2 bases, with 12 bases left in between. The CDR3 contains 16 residues. DNA for the CDR3: TGTGCCAGCAGCTTAGCGCTTATATATAACACAGATACGCAGTATTTT. Protein sequence: CASSLALIYNTDTQYF.

This clonotype has ten or more counts. The chain is built from TRBV6-1 and TRBJ2-1; D call uncertain. Germline values: CDR1 MNHNS, CDR2 SASEGT. The CDR3 has 12 residues. The ends were cut back, 0 bases at V and 7 bases at J, with 4 bases in the middle. Here the CDR3 DNA reads TGTGCCAGCAGTGAAGCATTAAATGAGCAGTTCTTC. Its translation: CASSEALNEQFF.

This clonotype was counted many times. V gene TRBV15 combines with J gene TRBJ2-1; 8 bases are shared with TRBD1. There are 14 residues in the CDR3. The ends lost 7 bases at V and 5 bases at J; junction bases unmatched: 7. Germline V gene lookup returns CDR1 LNHNV and CDR2 YYDKDF (reference sequence). The chain's CDR3 is CATNPDRADNEQFF. The CDR3 DNA sequence: TGTGCCACCAACCCGGACAGGGCTGACAATGAGCAGTTCTTC.

This clonotype was picked up many times. This rearrangement joins TRBV5-1 to TRBJ2-3; D perhaps matches TRBD2 (6 bases). Per the germline V gene, CDR1 is SGHRS and CDR2 is YFSETQ. V dropped 3 bases and J dropped 5 bases, with 7 bases sitting between them. This CDR3 spans 12 amino acids. CDR3: CASSSGVDTQYF. CDR3 bases: TGCGCCAGCAGCTCGGGGGTAGATACGCAGTATTTT.

This clonotype was detected many times. The chain is built from TRBV20-1 and TRBJ2-3; TRBD1 matches at 7 bases. V lost 3 bases, J lost 2 bases, and 8 bases stayed unmatched. The CDR3 consists of 15 residues. The germline gives CDR1 DFQATT, CDR2 SNEGSKA (reference sequence). The CDR3 is CSASGPGQITDTQYF. The CDR3 DNA is TGCAGTGCTAGTGGGCCGGGACAGATCACAGATACGCAGTATTTT.

This clonotype came up many times. DNA for the CDR3: TGTGCCACCAGTGACCCGGACAGTAAAGAGACCCAGTACTTC. Protein sequence: CATSDPDSKETQYF. The chain is built from TRBV24-1 and TRBJ2-5; D perhaps matches TRBD1 (6 bases). The CDR3 extends over 14 amino acids. Germline V gene data show CDR1 as KGHDR and CDR2 as SFDVKD. V lost 4 bases to trimming and J lost 3 bases, with 11 bases between them.

This clonotype came up many times. The V and J genes are TRBV7-2 and TRBJ1-2; tentative D call: TRBD1 (6 bases). The CDR3 sequence is 13 residues long. V was trimmed by 3 bases and J by 3 bases, leaving 8 bases between them. Germline V lookup: CDR1 SGHTA, CDR2 FQGNSA. For the CDR3, the DNA is TGTGCCAGCAGCTTTCACAGGGACTATGGCTACACCTTC. The encoded protein is CASSFHRDYGYTF. The entire variable domain, with the rest obtained from reference TRBV7-2 and TRBJ1-2, is as follows: GAGVSQSPSNKVTEKGKDVELRCDPISGHTALYWYRQSLGQGLEFLIYFQGNSAPDKSGLPSDRFSAERTGGSVSTLTIQRTQQEDSAVYLCASSFHRDYGYTFGSGTRLTVV.

This clonotype showed up many times. The rearrangement links TRBV9 to TRBJ1-1, with D perhaps TRBD1 (6 bases). The length of the CDR3 is 15 residues. Trimming left V 0 bases short and J 3 bases short, with 12 bases between. Germline V CDR1 and CDR2: SGDLS, YYNGEE. The DNA of the CDR3 is TGTGCCAGCAGCGTAGTAGCAGGGGAATACACTGAAGCTTTCTTT. Residues: CASSVVAGEYTEAFF.

The rearrangement links TRBV7-8 to TRBJ1-2; possible D gene TRBD1, 5 bases. Germline V gene sequence: CDR1 SGHVS, CDR2 FQNEAQ. The CDR3 contains 13 residues. V was shortened by 5 bases and J by 6 bases, with 13 bases between the two germline ends. The CDR3 region is CASSGPDTNGYTF. In nucleotides, the CDR3 is TGTGCCAGCAGCGGTCCGGACACAAATGGCTACACCTTC.

Ten or more counts support this clonotype. V gene TRBV20-1 combines with J gene TRBJ1-1; D possibly corresponds to TRBD1 (5 bases). V was pared by 5 bases and J by 0 bases, with 10 bases between. The CDR3 runs 13 residues. Germline V CDR1 and CDR2: DFQATT, SNEGSKA (reference sequence). CDR3 residues: CSAHAGLNTEAFF. CDR3 bases: TGCAGTGCTCACGCGGGGCTGAACACTGAAGCTTTCTTT.

A remark on this clonotype: An end of the junction differs from the germline gene, which may be a read error. The V gene is TRBV9, the J gene TRBJ2-1; 9 bases fit TRBD2. Germline V gene data show CDR1 as SGDLS and CDR2 as YYNGEE. The CDR3 is 15 residues long. The CDR3 spells CANSPGLAAYNEQFF. The CDR3, as DNA: TGTGCCAACAGCCCGGGACTAGCAGCCTACAATGAGCAGTTCTTC.

This clonotype has more than one count but fewer than ten. The chain is built from TRBV30 and TRBJ1-5; D possibly corresponds to TRBD1 (5 bases). V dropped 3 bases and J dropped 2 bases, with 11 bases sitting between them. The CDR3 length is 14 residues. Germline CDR1 reads GTSNPN; CDR2 reads SVGIG (reference sequence). The CDR3 DNA is TGTGCCTGGAGGCCAGGGTACGGCAATCAGCCCCAGCATTTT. This sequence encodes CAWRPGYGNQPQHF.

In the case of this clonotype: One end of the junction varies from germline; a read error may be responsible. V gene TRBV15 combines with J gene TRBJ1-2; D is unclear. The germline V gene has CDR1 LNHNV and CDR2 YYDKDF (reference sequence). This CDR3 is built from 13 residues. CDR3 loop: CATSSGTVFGYTF. The CDR3 DNA reads TGTGCAACCAGCAGTGGAACCGTTTTCGGCTACACCTTC. Using reference TRBV15 and TRBJ1-2 for the parts outside the CDR3, the full variable domain is DAMVIQNPRYQVTQFGKPVTLSCSQTLNHNVMYWYQQKSSQAPKLLFHYYDKDFNNEADTPDNFQSRRPNTSFCFLDIRSPGLGDTAMYLCATSSGTVFGYTFGSGTRLTVV.

This clonotype was seen many times. This chain links TRBV7-2 with TRBJ1-2, with D possibly matching TRBD1 (5 bases). Trimming took off 2 bases at V and 7 bases at J, with 11 bases between the two ends. The germline gives CDR1 SGHTA, CDR2 FQGNSA. CDR3 length: 13 amino acids. CDR3 loop: CASSLFGGSGYTF. DNA for the CDR3: TGTGCCAGCAGCTTATTTGGGGGGTCTGGCTACACCTTC.

This clonotype was found many times. This rearrangement joins TRBV28 to TRBJ2-2, with D uncertain. In germline, CDR1 is MDHEN, CDR2 SYDVKM. The V end was cut by 4 bases, the J end by 6 bases, with 15 bases between. The CDR3 spans 15 residues. The CDR3 DNA reads TGTGCCAGCAGTTCCCCGACCCCAATGGCCGGGGAGCTGTTTTTT. Protein sequence: CASSSPTPMAGELFF.

A word on this clonotype: A much more abundant neighbour one base away suggests this may be a read error. This sequence joins TRBV28 and TRBJ2-7; maybe TRBD2 (7 bases). Germline CDR1 MDHEN, CDR2 SYDVKM. The CDR3 is 14 residues long. The CDR3 DNA sequence: TGTGCCAGCGGTTTCGGAGGGGGGGGATACGAGCAGTACTTC. Translation gives CASGFGGGGYEQYF.

This clonotype was recorded many times. This chain links TRBV24-1 with TRBJ2-2, with 9 bases lining up with TRBD1. Trimming took 3 bases from V and 4 from J; bases not matched to a gene: 5. The CDR3 sequence is 16 residues long. Germline V gene data show CDR1 as KGHDR and CDR2 as SFDVKD. The CDR3 is CATSDVRDRVTGELFF. DNA of the CDR3: TGTGCCACCAGTGATGTCCGGGACAGGGTCACCGGGGAGCTGTTTTTT.